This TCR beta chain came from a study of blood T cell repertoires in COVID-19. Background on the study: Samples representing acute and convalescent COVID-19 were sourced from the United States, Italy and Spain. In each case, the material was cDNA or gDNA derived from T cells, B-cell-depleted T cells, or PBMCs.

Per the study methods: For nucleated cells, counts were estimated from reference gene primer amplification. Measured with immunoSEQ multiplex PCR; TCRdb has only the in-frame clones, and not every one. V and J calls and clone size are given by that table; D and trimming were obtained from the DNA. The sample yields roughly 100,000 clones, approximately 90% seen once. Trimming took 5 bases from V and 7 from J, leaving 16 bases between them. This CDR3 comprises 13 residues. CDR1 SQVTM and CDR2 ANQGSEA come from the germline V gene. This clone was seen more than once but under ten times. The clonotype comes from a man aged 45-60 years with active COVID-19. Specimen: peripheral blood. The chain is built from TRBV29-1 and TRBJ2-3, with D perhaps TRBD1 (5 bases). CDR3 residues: CSVNWQGINTQYF. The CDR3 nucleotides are TGCAGCGTTAATTGGCAGGGCATAAATACGCAGTATTTT.